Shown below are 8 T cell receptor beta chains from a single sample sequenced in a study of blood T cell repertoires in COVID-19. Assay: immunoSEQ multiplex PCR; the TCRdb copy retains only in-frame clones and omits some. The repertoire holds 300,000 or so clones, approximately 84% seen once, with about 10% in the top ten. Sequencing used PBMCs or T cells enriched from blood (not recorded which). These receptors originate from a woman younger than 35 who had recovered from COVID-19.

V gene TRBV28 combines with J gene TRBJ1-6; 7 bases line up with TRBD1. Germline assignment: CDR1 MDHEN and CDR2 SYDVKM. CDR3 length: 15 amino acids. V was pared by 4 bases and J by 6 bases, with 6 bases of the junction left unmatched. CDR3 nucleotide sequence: TGTGCCAGCAGTTCTCCGACAGGGAGTAATTCACCCCTCCACTTT. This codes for CASSSPTGSNSPLHF.

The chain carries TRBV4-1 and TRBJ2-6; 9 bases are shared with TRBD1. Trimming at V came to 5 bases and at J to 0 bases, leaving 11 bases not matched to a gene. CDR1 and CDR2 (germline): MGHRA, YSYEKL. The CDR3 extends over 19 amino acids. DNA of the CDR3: TGCGCCAGCAGCGCAACACAGGGGGCGGGCAGCTCTGGGGCCAACGTCCTGACTTTC. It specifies CASSATQGAGSSGANVLTF.

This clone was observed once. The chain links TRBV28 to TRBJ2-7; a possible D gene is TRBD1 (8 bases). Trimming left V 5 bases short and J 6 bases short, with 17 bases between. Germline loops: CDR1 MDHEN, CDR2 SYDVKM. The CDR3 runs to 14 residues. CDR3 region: CASSPQTGEGEQYF. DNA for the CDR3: TGTGCCAGCAGTCCGCAGACAGGGGAGGGCGAGCAGTACTTC. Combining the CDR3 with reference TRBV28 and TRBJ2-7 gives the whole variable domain DVKVTQSSRYLVKRTGEKVFLECVQDMDHENMFWYRQDPGLGLRLIYFSYDVKMKEKGDIPEGYSVSREKKERFSLILESASTNQTSMYLCASSPQTGEGEQYFGPGTRLTVT.

The CDR3 DNA reads as TGTGCCAGCAGTTCCAATCTTCACAGGGGGGATAGTTCTGGAAACACCATATATTTT. It specifies CASSSNLHRGDSSGNTIYF. This sequence joins TRBV6-4 and TRBJ1-3, with 8 positions matching TRBD1. Germline CDR1 reads MRHNA; CDR2 reads SNTAGT. The CDR3 consists of 19 residues. The junction had 16 bases not matched to a gene; V was cut back by 5 bases and J by 1 base.

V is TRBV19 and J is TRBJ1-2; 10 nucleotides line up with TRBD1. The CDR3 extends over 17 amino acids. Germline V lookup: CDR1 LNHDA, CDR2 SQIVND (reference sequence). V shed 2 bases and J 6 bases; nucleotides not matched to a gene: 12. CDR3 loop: CASSISFVGQGSHGYTF. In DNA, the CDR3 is TGTGCCAGTAGTATATCCTTCGTGGGACAGGGGAGTCATGGCTACACCTTC.

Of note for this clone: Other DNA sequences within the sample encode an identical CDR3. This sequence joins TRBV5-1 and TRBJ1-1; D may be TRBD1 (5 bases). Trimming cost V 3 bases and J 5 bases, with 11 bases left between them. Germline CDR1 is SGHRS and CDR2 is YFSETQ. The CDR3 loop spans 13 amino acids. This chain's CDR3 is CASSSQGSTEAFF. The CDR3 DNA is TGCGCCAGCAGCTCCCAGGGTTCGACTGAAGCTTTCTTT.

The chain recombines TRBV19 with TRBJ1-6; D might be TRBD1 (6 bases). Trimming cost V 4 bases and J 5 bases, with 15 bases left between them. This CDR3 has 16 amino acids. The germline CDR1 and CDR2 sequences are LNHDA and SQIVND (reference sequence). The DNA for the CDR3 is TGTGCCAGTAGTAACAGGGCCAACCGGAATAATTCACCCCTCCACTTT. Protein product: CASSNRANRNNSPLHF.

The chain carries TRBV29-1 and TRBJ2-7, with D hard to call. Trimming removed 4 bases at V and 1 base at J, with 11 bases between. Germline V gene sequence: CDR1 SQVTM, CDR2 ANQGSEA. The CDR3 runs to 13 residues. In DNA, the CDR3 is TGCAGCGTTGGGGCTCCCAGTTCCTACGAGCAGTACTTC. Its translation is CSVGAPSSYEQYF.